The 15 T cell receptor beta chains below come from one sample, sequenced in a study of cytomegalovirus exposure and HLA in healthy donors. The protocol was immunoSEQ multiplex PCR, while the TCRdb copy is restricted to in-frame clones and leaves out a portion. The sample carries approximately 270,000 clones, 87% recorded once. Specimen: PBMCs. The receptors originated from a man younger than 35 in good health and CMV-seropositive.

The CDR3 is CASSSPQRYYEQYF. CDR3 nucleotide sequence: TGTGCCAGCAGCTCCCCCCAGAGGTACTACGAGCAGTACTTC. V gene TRBV7-2 combines with J gene TRBJ2-7; D ambiguous. This CDR3 contains 14 residues. The V end lost 4 bases, the J end lost 3 bases, and 13 bases lay between the germline ends. Germline-derived CDR1 and CDR2 are SGHTA and FQGNSA. Based on the CDR3 plus reference TRBV7-2 and TRBJ2-7, the full variable domain is GAGVSQSPSNKVTEKGKDVELRCDPISGHTALYWYRQSLGQGLEFLIYFQGNSAPDKSGLPSDRFSAERTGGSVSTLTIQRTQQEDSAVYLCASSSPQRYYEQYFGPGTRLTVT.

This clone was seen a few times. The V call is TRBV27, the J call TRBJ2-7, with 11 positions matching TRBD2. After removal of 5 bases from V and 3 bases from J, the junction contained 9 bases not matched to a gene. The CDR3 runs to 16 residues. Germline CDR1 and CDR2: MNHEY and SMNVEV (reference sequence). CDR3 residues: CASSLTSGRGYYEQYF. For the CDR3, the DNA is TGTGCCAGCAGTCTCACTAGCGGGAGAGGGTACTACGAGCAGTACTTC.

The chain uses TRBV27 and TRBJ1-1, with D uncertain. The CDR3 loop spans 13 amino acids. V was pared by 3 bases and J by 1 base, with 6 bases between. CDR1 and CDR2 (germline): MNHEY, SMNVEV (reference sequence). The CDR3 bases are TGTGCCAGCAGTTTCCCAGGGAACACTGAAGCTTTCTTT. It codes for CASSFPGNTEAFF.

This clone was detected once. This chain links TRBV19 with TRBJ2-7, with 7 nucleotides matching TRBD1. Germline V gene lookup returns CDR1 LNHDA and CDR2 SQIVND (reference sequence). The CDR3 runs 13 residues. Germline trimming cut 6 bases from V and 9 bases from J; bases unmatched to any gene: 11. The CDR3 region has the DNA TGTGCCAGTAGCGCACAGGGGCAGAGGGGGCAGTACTTC. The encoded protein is CASSAQGQRGQYF.

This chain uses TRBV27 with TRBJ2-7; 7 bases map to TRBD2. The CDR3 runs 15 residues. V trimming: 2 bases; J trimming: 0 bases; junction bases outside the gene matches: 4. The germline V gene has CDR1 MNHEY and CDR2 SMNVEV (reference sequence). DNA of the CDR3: TGTGCCAGCAGTTTAAGTCTAGCGGCCTCCTACGAGCAGTACTTC. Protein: CASSLSLAASYEQYF.

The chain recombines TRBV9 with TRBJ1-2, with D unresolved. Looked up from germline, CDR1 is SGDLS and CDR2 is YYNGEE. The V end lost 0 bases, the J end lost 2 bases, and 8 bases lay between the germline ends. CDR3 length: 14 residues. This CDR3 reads CASSVALENYGYTF. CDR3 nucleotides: TGTGCCAGCAGCGTAGCTCTGGAGAACTATGGCTACACCTTC.

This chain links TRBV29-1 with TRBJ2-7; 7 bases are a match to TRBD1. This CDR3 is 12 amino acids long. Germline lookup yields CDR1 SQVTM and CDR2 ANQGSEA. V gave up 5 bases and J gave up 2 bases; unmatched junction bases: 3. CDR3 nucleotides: TGCAGCGTTCGGACAGGAGCCTACGAGCAGTACTTC. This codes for CSVRTGAYEQYF.

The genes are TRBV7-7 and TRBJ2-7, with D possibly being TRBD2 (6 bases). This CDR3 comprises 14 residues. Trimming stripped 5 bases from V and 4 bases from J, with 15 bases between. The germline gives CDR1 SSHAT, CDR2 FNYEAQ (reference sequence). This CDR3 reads CASSPDAGSYEQYF. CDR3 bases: TGTGCCAGCAGCCCAGACGCCGGGAGTTACGAGCAGTACTTC.

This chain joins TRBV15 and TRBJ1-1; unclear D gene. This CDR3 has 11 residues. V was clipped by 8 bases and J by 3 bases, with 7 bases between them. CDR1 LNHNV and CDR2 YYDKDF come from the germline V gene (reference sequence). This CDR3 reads CATRVDTEAFF. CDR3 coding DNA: TGTGCCACCCGCGTGGACACTGAAGCTTTCTTT.

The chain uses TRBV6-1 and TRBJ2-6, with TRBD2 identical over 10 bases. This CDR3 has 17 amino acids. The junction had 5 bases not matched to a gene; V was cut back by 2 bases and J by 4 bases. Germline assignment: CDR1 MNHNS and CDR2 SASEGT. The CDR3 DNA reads TGTGCCAGCAGTGAACTAGCGGGAGCGTACGGGGCCAACGTCCTGACTTTC. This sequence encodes CASSELAGAYGANVLTF.

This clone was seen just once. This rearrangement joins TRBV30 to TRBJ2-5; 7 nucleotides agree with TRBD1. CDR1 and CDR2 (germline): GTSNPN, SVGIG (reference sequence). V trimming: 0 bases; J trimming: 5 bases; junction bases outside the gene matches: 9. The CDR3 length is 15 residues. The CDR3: CAWSVQTGTEETQYF. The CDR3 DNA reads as TGTGCCTGGAGTGTACAGACCGGGACAGAGGAGACCCAGTACTTC.

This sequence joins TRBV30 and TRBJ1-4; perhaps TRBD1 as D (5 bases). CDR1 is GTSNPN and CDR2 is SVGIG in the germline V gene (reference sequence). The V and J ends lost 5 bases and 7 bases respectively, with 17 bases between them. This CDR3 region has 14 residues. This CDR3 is CAWERTGAGEKLFF. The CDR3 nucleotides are TGTGCCTGGGAGCGAACAGGAGCGGGTGAAAAACTGTTTTTT.

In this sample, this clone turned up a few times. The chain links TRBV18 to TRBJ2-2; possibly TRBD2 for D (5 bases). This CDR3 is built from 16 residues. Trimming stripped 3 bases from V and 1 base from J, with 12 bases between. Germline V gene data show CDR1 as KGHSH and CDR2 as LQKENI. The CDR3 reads CASSPASGENTGELFF. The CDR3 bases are TGTGCCAGCTCACCGGCAAGCGGAGAGAACACCGGGGAGCTGTTTTTT. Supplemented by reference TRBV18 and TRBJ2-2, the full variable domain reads NAGVMQNPRHLVRRRGQEARLRCSPMKGHSHVYWYRQLPEEGLKFMVYLQKENIIDESGMPKERFSAEFPKEGPSILRIQQVVRGDSAAYFCASSPASGENTGELFFGEGSRLTVL.

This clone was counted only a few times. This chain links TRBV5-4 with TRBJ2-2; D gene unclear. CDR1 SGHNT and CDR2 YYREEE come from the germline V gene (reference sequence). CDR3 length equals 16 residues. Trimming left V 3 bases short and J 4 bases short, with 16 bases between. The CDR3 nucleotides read TGTGCCAGCAGCTCACCCTCCTCCCGACCCACCGGGGAGCTGTTTTTT. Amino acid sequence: CASSSPSSRPTGELFF.

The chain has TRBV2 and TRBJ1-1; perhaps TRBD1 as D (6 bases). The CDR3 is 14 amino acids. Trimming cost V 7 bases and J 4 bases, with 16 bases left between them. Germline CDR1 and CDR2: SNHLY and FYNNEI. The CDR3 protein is CASMQGRVGTEAFF. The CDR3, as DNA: TGTGCCAGCATGCAGGGGAGGGTCGGCACTGAAGCTTTCTTT.